Listed below are T cell receptor beta chains from one sample, sequenced in a study of CD8 T cells in Susac syndrome. From the immunoSEQ multiplex PCR reads, TCRdb called clonotypes with MiXCR, one entry per CDR3 protein. The sample gives 130,000 to 150,000 distinct CDR3 sequences, roughly 94% of which show up once; 0.065% to 0.1% is in the top ten. The source material was CD4+ T cells from PBMCs. Every receptor here comes from a human donor in good health. Each CDR3 is given with its conserved first and last residue. D genes are given only for firm matches. Expanded clones get a size class; other rows say once, few or many, or leave the size out.

TRBJ2-3 | - | - | TRBV6-5 | TGTGCCGTCCGACTAGGAGGGGCAGATACGCAGTATTTT | CAVRLGGADTQYF
TRBJ2-3 | TRBD2 | few | TRBV20-1 | TGCAGTGCTAGACGGGGGGGCACAGATACGCAGTATTTT | CSARRGGTDTQYF
TRBJ1-5 | - | - | TRBV7-9 | TGTGCCAGCAGCGCCCGTGGTGGTGGCAATCAGCCCCAGCATTTT | CASSARGGGNQPQHF
TRBJ2-7 | TRBD2 | - | TRBV4-1 | TGCGCCAGCAGCCAAACTAGCGGGAACCCACTCTACGAGCAGTACTTC | CASSQTSGNPLYEQYF
TRBJ2-7 | - | once | TRBV6-6 | TGTGCCAGCAGTTTTGGACACGACGAGCAGTACTTC | CASSFGHDEQYF
TRBJ1-2 | - | - | TRBV2 | TGTGCCAGCAGTGAACAGGCAGGCCTTGGGGGCTACACCTTC | CASSEQAGLGGYTF
TRBJ2-3 | - | - | TRBV5-1 | TGCGCCAGCACCGTGGGAGCTATTGATACGCAGTATTTT | CASTVGAIDTQYF
TRBJ1-4 | - | - | TRBV4-1 | TGCGCCAGCAGCCTCCCCCCCGGGGGGGTTAATGAAAAACTGTTTTTT | CASSLPPGGVNEKLFF
TRBJ2-7 | TRBD1 | - | TRBV24-1 | TGTGCCACCAGTGCCAGGGGGCACTACGAGCAGTACTTC | CATSARGHYEQYF
TRBJ2-7 | TRBD1 | - | TRBV28 | TGTGCCAGCGGACAGGGCCGCTACGAGCAGTACTTC | CASGQGRYEQYF
TRBJ2-2 | - | - | TRBV20-1 | TGCAGTGCTGGGACTTCGAACACCGGGGAGCTGTTTTTT | CSAGTSNTGELFF
TRBJ1-2 | - | - | TRBV4-2 | TGTGCCAGCAGCCAAGGGGGATCAATCGCCTATGGCTACACCTTC | CASSQGGSIAYGYTF
TRBJ1-1 | - | - | TRBV30 | TGTGCCTGGACTGTGAGAACCCACAGCTCTTATGAAGCTTTCTTT | CAWTVRTHSSYEAFF
TRBJ2-5 | - | - | TRBV6-6 | TGTGCCAACAAAGATCTCCGAAAGGAGACCCAGTACTTC | CANKDLRKETQYF
TRBJ2-1 | - | - | TRBV2 | TGTGCCAGCAGTGTGAGGGGCGGCTCGTACAATGAGCAGTTCTTC | CASSVRGGSYNEQFF
TRBJ1-1 | - | - | TRBV7-9 | TGTGCCAGCAGCTTAATAGGGACGAACACTGAAGCTTTCTTT | CASSLIGTNTEAFF
TRBJ1-1 | - | - | TRBV9 | TGTGCCAGCAGCTTCAGGGGAGGGATGAACACTGAAGCTTTCTTT | CASSFRGGMNTEAFF
TRBJ2-7 | - | - | TRBV30 | TGTGCCTGGGCGGGACTCCTATCCGAGCAGTACTTC | CAWAGLLSEQYF
TRBJ1-5 | - | - | TRBV20-1 | TGCAGTGCTAGTTCAGGGGCTAGCAATCAGCCCCAGCATTTT | CSASSGASNQPQHF
TRBJ2-5 | TRBD2 | - | TRBV9 | TGTGCCAGCAGCCAAGGGAGGGCGGAGACCCAGTACTTC | CASSQGRAETQYF
TRBJ1-1 | - | - | TRBV5-4 | TGTGCCAGCAGCTCTGGACAGCAAAACACTGAAGCTTTCTTT | CASSSGQQNTEAFF
TRBJ1-2 | TRBD1 | - | TRBV4-1 | TGCGCCAGCAGCCAAGTCCAGGGGGCGGGAGGCTACACCTTC | CASSQVQGAGGYTF
TRBJ2-3 | TRBD1 | - | TRBV3-1 | TGTGCCAGCAGCGCTCAACAGGGGCTCCGCTACGTTGATACGCAGTATTTT | CASSAQQGLRYVDTQYF
TRBJ1-1 | TRBD1 | - | TRBV28 | TGTGCCAGCAGTTTATTCCCGGACAGGGCTACTGAAGCTTTCTTT | CASSLFPDRATEAFF
TRBJ2-1 | - | - | TRBV6-1 | TGTGCCAGCAAATCTCTTCAGCCCTACAATGAGCAGTTCTTC | CASKSLQPYNEQFF
TRBJ2-1 | TRBD1 | - | TRBV5-4 | TGTGCCAGCAGCGCGGACAGGGGCATTGTTGGTGAGCAGTTCTTC | CASSADRGIVGEQFF
TRBJ1-5 | - | - | TRBV27 | TGTGCCAGCAGTTCTTTCTGGGGGACAACCGGTCAGCCCCAGCATTTT | CASSSFWGTTGQPQHF
TRBJ1-2 | - | - | TRBV7-9 | TGTGCCAGCAGCCCACTGCCAGGGAACAACTATGGCTACACCTTC | CASSPLPGNNYGYTF
TRBJ1-2 | TRBD1 | - | TRBV20-1 | TGCAGTGCACGGGACAGGCTTGGCTATGGCTACACCTTC | CSARDRLGYGYTF
TRBJ1-5 | TRBD1 | - | TRBV28 | TGTGCCAGCAGTCCTCCGGGACAGGGGGGGTCCCAGCATTTT | CASSPPGQGGSQHF
TRBJ1-1 | - | - | TRBV18 | TGTGCCAGCTCACCACGTGAGAACACTGAAGCTTTCTTT | CASSPRENTEAFF
TRBJ2-7 | TRBD2 | - | TRBV20-1 | TGCAGTGCCGTAATCAAGCGGGAGGGCCGCGAGCAGTACTTC | CSAVIKREGREQYF
TRBJ1-1 | - | - | TRBV7-2 | TGTGCCAGCAGGAGGAACAGGAGGGTCATGAACACTGAAGCTTTCTTT | CASRRNRRVMNTEAFF
TRBJ2-7 | TRBD1 | - | TRBV30 | TGTGCCTCAGACAGGGGGCGCGTAGGGCAGTACTTC | CASDRGRVGQYF
TRBJ2-3 | - | - | TRBV18 | TGTGCCAGCTCACCCGGGACCCACACAGATACGCAGTATTTT | CASSPGTHTDTQYF
TRBJ2-5 | - | - | TRBV25-1 | TGTGCCAGCTCACTCCCGGGGAGAGAGACCCAGTACTTC | CASSLPGRETQYF
TRBJ2-1 | TRBD2 | - | TRBV7-2 | TGTGCCAGCAGCTTAGTTGGGACTAGCAGATGCAATGAGCAGTTCTTC | CASSLVGTSRCNEQFF
TRBJ2-7 | TRBD1 | - | TRBV18 | TGTGCCAGCTCAACCGGGACAGCAATCTCCTACGAGCAGTACTTC | CASSTGTAISYEQYF
TRBJ2-7 | - | - | TRBV10-3 | TGTGCCATCAGTGAATTACAGGGAGGCTACGAGCAGTACTTC | CAISELQGGYEQYF
TRBJ1-1 | - | - | TRBV9 | TGTGCCAGCAGCGAAATCCGGACTGAAGCTTTCTTT | CASSEIRTEAFF
TRBJ2-5 | TRBD2 | - | TRBV12-3/TRBV12-4 | TGTGCCAGCAGTTTGGGACTAGCGGGAGTAGAGACCCAGTACTTC | CASSLGLAGVETQYF
TRBJ1-4 | TRBD1 | - | TRBV9 | TGTGCCAGCAGCATTGGACAGGGGGCCGATGAAAAACTGTTTTTT | CASSIGQGADEKLFF
TRBJ2-5 | - | - | TRBV29-1 | TGCAGCTCTTCACGGGGAGAGACCCAGTACTTC | CSSSRGETQYF
TRBJ1-1 | - | - | TRBV3-1 | TGTGCCAGCAGCCTTCTCCGGTTCGGGGCTGAAGCTTTCTTT | CASSLLRFGAEAFF
TRBJ1-1 | - | - | TRBV5-1 | TGCGCCAGCAGCTTGGTCGTGGGCTCTGAAGCTTTCTTT | CASSLVVGSEAFF